The 16 T cell receptor beta chains listed next were all sequenced from one sample in a study of blood T cell repertoires in COVID-19. The protocol was immunoSEQ multiplex PCR, while the TCRdb copy is restricted to in-frame clones and leaves out a portion. Of more than 90,000 clones in the sample, about 85% were seen once. The specimen sequenced was peripheral blood. These receptors were collected from a man aged 80 or over with acute or convalescent COVID-19.

The V gene is TRBV18, the J gene TRBJ2-7; 10 nucleotides align to TRBD2. This CDR3 is 14 amino acids long. V was clipped by 3 bases and J by 5 bases; unmatched bases: 4. CDR1 KGHSH and CDR2 LQKENI come from the germline V gene. CDR3 amino acids: CASSPLAGDNEQYF. In DNA form, the CDR3 reads TGTGCCAGCTCACCCCTAGCGGGAGACAACGAGCAGTACTTC.

This clone has a handful of counts. This CDR3 is CASSSRNRGQGGEQYF. The CDR3 bases are TGTGCCAGCAGCTCCCGCAATCGCGGGCAGGGAGGAGAGCAGTACTTC. V and J are TRBV11-2 and TRBJ2-7, with D perhaps matching TRBD2 (6 bases). V was shortened by 4 bases and J by 7 bases, with 23 bases between the two germline ends. Germline V gene data show CDR1 as SGHAT and CDR2 as FQNNGV. The CDR3 totals 16 residues.

This clone has more than one count but fewer than ten. The chain has TRBV9 and TRBJ2-1; 11 bases are shared with TRBD2. Germline CDR1 SGDLS, CDR2 YYNGEE. This CDR3 is 14 amino acids long. J gave up 5 bases and V 4 bases, and 2 bases lay outside the gene matches. The CDR3 here is CASSLGLADNEQFF. CDR3 bases: TGTGCCAGCAGCTTGGGACTAGCGGACAATGAGCAGTTCTTC.

The genes are TRBV20-1 and TRBJ1-1; D gene uncertain. Germline CDR1 reads DFQATT; CDR2 reads SNEGSKA (reference sequence). Between the trimmed V and J ends, which lost 3 bases and 1 base, there was a span of 6 bases. The CDR3 covers 12 residues. CDR3 in amino acids: CSASDKNTEAFF. The CDR3 nucleotides read TGCAGTGCTAGTGACAAGAACACTGAAGCTTTCTTT.

A single count supports this clone. The rearrangement uses TRBV10-3 and TRBJ1-6, with 10 positions matching TRBD1. The trim removed 7 bases at V and 7 bases at J, leaving 4 bases unmatched. Germline V gene sequence: CDR1 ENHRY, CDR2 SYGVKD. This CDR3 region has 14 residues. The CDR3 DNA reads as TGTGCCATCATGGGGGACAGGGGCAATTCACCCCTCCACTTT. Residues: CAIMGDRGNSPLHF.

The J gene is TRBJ2-1, the V gene TRBV11-1; tentative D call: TRBD2 (6 bases). Between the trimmed V and J ends, which lost 3 bases and 7 bases, there was a span of 19 bases. This CDR3 has 16 amino acids. CDR1 and CDR2 (germline): SGHAT, FQDESV (reference sequence). This CDR3 is CASSFNVGGERNEQFF. The CDR3 nucleotides read TGTGCCAGCAGCTTCAACGTTGGCGGGGAGAGGAATGAGCAGTTCTTC.

The CDR3 DNA reads TGTGCCAGCAGTGGCGGGGGCTACGAGCAGTACTTC. It encodes CASSGGGYEQYF. The chain employs TRBV14 and TRBJ2-7, with 7 nucleotides matching TRBD2. Germline V gene lookup returns CDR1 SGHDN and CDR2 FVKESK. The CDR3 has 12 amino acids. Trimming cost V 6 bases and J 3 bases; bases outside gene matches: 2.

With respect to this clone: Other DNA sequences in the same sample also yield this CDR3. The V and J genes are TRBV7-3 and TRBJ1-2, with D maybe TRBD1 (6 bases). Germline V gene lookup returns CDR1 SGHTA and CDR2 FQGTGA. The CDR3 extends over 15 amino acids. V gave up 3 bases and J gave up 0 bases, with 11 bases separating them. This CDR3 reads CASSLDSTTNYGYTF. CDR3 nucleotides: TGTGCCAGCAGCTTGGACAGCACGACTAACTATGGCTACACCTTC. Looking up the rest from reference TRBV7-3 and TRBJ1-2 gives the full variable domain: GAGVSQTPSNKVTEKGKYVELRCDPISGHTALYWYRQSLGQGPEFLIYFQGTGAADDSGLPNDRFFAVRPEGSVSTLKIQRTERGDSAVYLCASSLDSTTNYGYTFGSGTRLTVV.

The rearrangement links TRBV28 to TRBJ2-1; 13 nucleotides match TRBD2. Unmatched junction bases numbered 2, after V lost 6 bases and J lost 6 bases. The CDR3 contains 14 residues. The V gene's germline CDR1 is MDHEN and CDR2 SYDVKM. This chain's CDR3 is CASRLAGGSNEQFF. CDR3 in DNA: TGTGCCAGCAGACTAGCGGGAGGGTCCAATGAGCAGTTCTTC.

The rearrangement links TRBV7-8 to TRBJ2-7; a possible D gene is TRBD2 (6 bases). Germline CDR1 reads SGHVS; CDR2 reads FQNEAQ. The CDR3 covers 14 residues. The germline V and J ends were trimmed by 5 bases and 3 bases, with 14 bases remaining between them. The CDR3, as DNA: TGTGCCAGCAGCCAGCTAGCGAGGGGCTACGAGCAGTACTTC. This sequence encodes CASSQLARGYEQYF.

V and J are TRBV11-2 and TRBJ1-1; no firm D call. Germline lookup yields CDR1 SGHAT and CDR2 FQNNGV. With 0 bases removed from V and 5 bases from J, the gap between germline ends came to 7 bases. The length of the CDR3 is 13 residues. The CDR3 sequence is CASSLELSTEAFF. The CDR3, as DNA: TGTGCCAGCAGCTTAGAATTATCGACTGAAGCTTTCTTT. Full variable domain (remainder filled in from reference TRBV11-2 and TRBJ1-1): EAGVAQSPRYKIIEKRQSVAFWCNPISGHATLYWYQQILGQGPKLLIQFQNNGVVDDSQLPKDRFSAERLKGVDSTLKIQPAKLEDSAVYLCASSLELSTEAFFGQGTRLTVV.

This clone turned up a few times. This chain joins TRBV12-5 and TRBJ2-2; TRBD2 matches at 11 bases. The junction had 7 bases not matched to a gene; V was cut back by 0 bases and J by 4 bases. Germline V gene lookup returns CDR1 LGHNT and CDR2 FRNRAP. The CDR3 loop spans 18 amino acids. The CDR3 bases are TGTGCTAGTGGTTTGGTACAACTAGCGGGAGTTGGCACCGGGGAGCTGTTTTTT. It yields the protein CASGLVQLAGVGTGELFF.

The chain combines TRBV5-8 with TRBJ2-3; TRBD2 agrees at 10 bases. The V gene end was trimmed by 6 bases and the J gene end by 3 bases; junction bases not matched to a gene: 19. This CDR3 is built from 19 residues. Germline CDR1 is SGHTS and CDR2 is YDEGEE. The CDR3 loop is CASTYLYSGRAGRTDTQYF. For the CDR3, the DNA is TGTGCCAGCACCTACCTCTACAGCGGGAGGGCCGGACGAACAGATACGCAGTATTTT.

The chain carries TRBV5-1 and TRBJ2-7, with a possible D match to TRBD1 (6 bases). V was shortened by 3 bases and J by 7 bases, with 11 bases between the two germline ends. This CDR3 contains 12 residues. Germline V gene sequence: CDR1 SGHRS, CDR2 YFSETQ. Here the CDR3 reads CASSSQGREQYF. CDR3 DNA sequence: TGCGCCAGCAGCTCACAGGGTCGAGAGCAGTACTTC.

The rearrangement joins TRBV7-2 to TRBJ1-6; 7 bases are a match to TRBD1. The trim removed 5 bases at V and 5 bases at J, leaving 9 bases unmatched. The CDR3 consists of 16 residues. The germline CDR1 and CDR2 sequences are SGHTA and FQGNSA. The CDR3 region is CASSLGTANNNSPLHF. In DNA, the CDR3 is TGTGCCAGCAGCCTCGGGACAGCTAACAATAATTCACCCCTCCACTTT.

The chain links TRBV28 to TRBJ2-7; D remains ambiguous. Germline V gene sequence: CDR1 MDHEN, CDR2 SYDVKM. Trimming took off 6 bases at V and 0 bases at J, with 15 bases between the two ends. The CDR3 has 15 residues. CDR3 nucleotides: TGTGCCAGCAGCTCGCTGGGCTTTAGCTCCTACGAGCAGTACTTC. This codes for CASSSLGFSSYEQYF.